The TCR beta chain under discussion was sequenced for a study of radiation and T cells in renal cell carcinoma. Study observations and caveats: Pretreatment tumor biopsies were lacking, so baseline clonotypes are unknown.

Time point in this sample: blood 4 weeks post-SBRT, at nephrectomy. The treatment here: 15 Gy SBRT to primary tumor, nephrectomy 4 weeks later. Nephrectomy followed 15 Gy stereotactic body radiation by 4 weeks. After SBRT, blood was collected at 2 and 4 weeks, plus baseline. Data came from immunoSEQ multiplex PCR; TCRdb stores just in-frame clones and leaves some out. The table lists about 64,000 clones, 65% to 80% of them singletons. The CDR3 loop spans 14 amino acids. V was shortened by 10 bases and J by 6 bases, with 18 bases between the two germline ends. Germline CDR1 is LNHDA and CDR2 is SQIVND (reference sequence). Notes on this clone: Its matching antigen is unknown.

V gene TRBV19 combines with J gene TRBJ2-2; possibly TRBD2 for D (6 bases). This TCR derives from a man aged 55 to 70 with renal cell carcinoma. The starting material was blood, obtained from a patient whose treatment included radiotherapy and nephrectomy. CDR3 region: CATISLAKAGELFF. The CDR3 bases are TGTGCCACCATCTCTCTAGCGAAGGCCGGGGAGCTGTTTTTT.